This entry lists 6 T cell receptor beta chains sequenced from one sample in a study of T cell changes during pregnancy in multiple sclerosis. Method: immunoSEQ multiplex PCR; TCRdb's copy keeps in-frame clones and lacks some. The sample lists approximately 87,000 clones, around 90% seen once, with approximately 0.47% in the top ten. Material: CD4+ T cells from peripheral blood mononuclear cells, obtained in the second trimester of pregnancy. The receptor source for this set is a female donor with multiple sclerosis, enrolled in a pregnancy study.

This clone was recorded once. The V and J genes are TRBV18 and TRBJ2-7; 8 bases map to TRBD1. Losses at the gene ends were 1 base for V and 4 bases for J; bases not matched to a gene: 9. CDR1 and CDR2 (germline): KGHSH, LQKENI. CDR3 length equals 16 residues. The chain's CDR3 is CASSPRAGDRLYEQYF. The DNA for the CDR3 is TGTGCCAGCTCACCACGGGCAGGGGACAGGTTATACGAGCAGTACTTC.

V and J are TRBV6-5 and TRBJ1-2; D is unclear. V gave up 8 bases and J gave up 8 bases, with 18 bases separating them. CDR1 and CDR2 (germline): MNHEY, SVGAGI. There are 13 residues in the CDR3. CDR3 nucleotides: TGTGCCAGCGGATTAGGAGGGATTCGAGGCTACACCTTC. Protein: CASGLGGIRGYTF.

The chain links TRBV20-1 to TRBJ2-3; unclear D gene. Trimming left V 3 bases short and J 6 bases short, with 4 bases between. CDR1 is DFQATT and CDR2 is SNEGSKA in the germline V gene (reference sequence). The CDR3 consists of 10 residues. CDR3 nucleotides: TGCAGTGCTAGTAGCGATACGCAGTATTTT. It is translated as CSASSDTQYF.

The gene calls are TRBV10-3 and TRBJ1-3; D not certain. V was trimmed by 7 bases and J by 0 bases, leaving 4 bases between them. This CDR3 contains 12 residues. CDR1 ENHRY and CDR2 SYGVKD come from the germline V gene. CDR3 coding DNA: TGTGCCATCAAACTCTCTGGAAACACCATATATTTT. It specifies CAIKLSGNTIYF.

This clone was counted a single time. The V gene is TRBV28, the J gene TRBJ2-7; TRBD1 is a possible D gene (7 bases). The CDR3 totals 16 residues. Germline V gene lookup returns CDR1 MDHEN and CDR2 SYDVKM. V was trimmed by 7 bases and J by 5 bases, leaving 24 bases between them. The chain's CDR3 is CASIPLRQGGLDEQYF. CDR3 DNA sequence: TGTGCCAGCATCCCTCTCAGGCAGGGGGGTTTAGACGAGCAGTACTTC.

J is TRBJ2-5 and V is TRBV11-1; D is uncertain. Trimming took off 4 bases at V and 1 base at J, with 16 bases between the two ends. The germline V gene encodes CDR1 SGHAT and CDR2 FQDESV (reference sequence). The CDR3 sequence is 16 residues long. The CDR3 spells CASSSRVARTQETQYF. DNA for the CDR3: TGTGCCAGCAGCTCCCGGGTAGCCCGCACCCAAGAGACCCAGTACTTC.